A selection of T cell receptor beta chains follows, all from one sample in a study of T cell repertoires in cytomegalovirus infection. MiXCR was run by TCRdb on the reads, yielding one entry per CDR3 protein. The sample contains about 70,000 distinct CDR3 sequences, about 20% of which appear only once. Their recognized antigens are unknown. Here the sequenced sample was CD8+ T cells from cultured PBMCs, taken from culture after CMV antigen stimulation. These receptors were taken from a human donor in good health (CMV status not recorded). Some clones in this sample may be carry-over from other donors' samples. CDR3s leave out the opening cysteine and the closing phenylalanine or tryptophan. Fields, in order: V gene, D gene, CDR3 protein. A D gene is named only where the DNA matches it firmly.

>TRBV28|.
ASSRPSGAMETQY
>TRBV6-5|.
ASSPGTLGTQY
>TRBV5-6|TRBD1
ASSQGQGDYGYT
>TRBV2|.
ASSDERVYEQY
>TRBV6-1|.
ASSELGPRFYEQY
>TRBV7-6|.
ASSSGTRHSNQPQH
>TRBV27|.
ATSRQATYEQY
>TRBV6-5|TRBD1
ASRLRDRGFAEAF
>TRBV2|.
ASSGDLSYEQY
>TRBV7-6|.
ASSFVSSYEQY
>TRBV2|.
ASSAGPRWDTEAF
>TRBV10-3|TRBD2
AISALSGKETQY
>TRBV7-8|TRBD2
ASSFRVTSGGAVIYNEQF
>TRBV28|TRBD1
ASSFYRGLGYT
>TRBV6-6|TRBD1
ASSLGDRLNTEAF
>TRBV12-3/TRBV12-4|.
ASSLSNYEQY
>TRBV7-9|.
ASSPRLQGGGKNYGYT
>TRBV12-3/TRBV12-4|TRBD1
ASSFTGGDKAF
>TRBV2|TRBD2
AILLAGGQETQY
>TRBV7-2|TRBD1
ASSPDRGESFVNQPQH
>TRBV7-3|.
ASSLPGGPSDNSPLH
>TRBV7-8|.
ASSPRTDSAFGAF
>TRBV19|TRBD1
ASSRGRGRMNTEAF
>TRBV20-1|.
SAVGPGTPTYEQY
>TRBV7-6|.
ASSEWGNEQF
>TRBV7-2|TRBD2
ASSFRLAAQETQY
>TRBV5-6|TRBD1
ASSSNRGWGTEAF
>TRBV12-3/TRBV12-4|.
ASSLAGDYNEQF
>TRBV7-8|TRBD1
ASSRPGQVGETQY
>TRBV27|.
ASSRPDLSNSPLH
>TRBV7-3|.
ASREIGDPEQF
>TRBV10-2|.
ASSEPLSVGAYMNTEAF
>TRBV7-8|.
ASSLNPREDQPQH
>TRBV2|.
ASSDAGAGGYT
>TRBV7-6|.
ASSLAEGNEQY
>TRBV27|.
ASSLFAATSGNTIY
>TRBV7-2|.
ASSLSGAQDYGYT
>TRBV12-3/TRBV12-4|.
ASSWTVGYEQY
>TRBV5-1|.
ASRGDRYT
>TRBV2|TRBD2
ASIREGGTDTQY
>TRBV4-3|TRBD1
ASSQTPTGVDNYGYT
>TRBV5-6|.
ASSLGRTRVF
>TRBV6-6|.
ASSPDEIEQY
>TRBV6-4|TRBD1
ASSDGQGASTDTQY
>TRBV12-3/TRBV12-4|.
ASSFVLNTEAF
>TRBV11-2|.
ASSLISYNEQF
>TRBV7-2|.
ASSLEVVNSYEQY
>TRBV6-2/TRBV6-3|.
ASSDKGVTPGELF
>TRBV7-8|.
ASSLALAGAEQY
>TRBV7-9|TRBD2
ASSPPREAYEQY
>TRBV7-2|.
ASSLVKWGRADTQY
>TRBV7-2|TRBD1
ASSFSGTAYEQY
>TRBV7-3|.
ASSYQTGTGELF
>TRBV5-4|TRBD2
ASTGTSGAAYNEQF
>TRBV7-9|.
ASSSIFKGVDYGYT